This TCR beta chain comes out of a study of a mutant IDH1 vaccine in newly diagnosed glioma. About the research overall: Vaccine dosing followed radiotherapy by 4-6 weeks, or accompanied temozolomide cycles.

Data came from immunoSEQ multiplex PCR; TCRdb stores just in-frame clones and leaves some out. The sample lists about 56,000 clones; around 83% were seen once. About this clone: What it binds is not known.

This CDR3 has 14 amino acids. Germline V gene sequence: CDR1 MNHEY, CDR2 SVGAGI. Trimming took 6 bases from V and 2 from J; bases not matched to a gene: 4. Time point of the sample: week 47, end of study. One vaccine dose held 300 ug of mutant IDH1 20-mer peptide and came with topical imiquimod. The sequence came from a woman aged 45 to 65 with glioma. V usage is TRBV6-5 and J usage is TRBJ1-1; 9 bases fit TRBD1. Source: PBMCs, taken from a glioma patient whose treatment included an IDH1 peptide vaccine. The CDR3 protein is CASRGDRANTEAFF. CDR3 sequence (DNA): TGTGCCAGCAGGGGGGACAGGGCTAACACTGAAGCTTTCTTT.